This TCR beta chain was found in a study of T cell repertoires in cytomegalovirus infection. Study-wide context: Recently identified HLA-C-restricted CMV epitopes were among the peptides used. Public signatures in TCR beta pointed to CMV infection and matching HLA type. General observations from the study: Ex vivo responses were dominated by HLA-C-restricted CMV-specific TCR beta clonotypes. Summed frequency of public TCR beta families distinguished CMV carriers with the relevant HLA.

From the reads, TCRdb called clonotypes with MiXCR, one entry per CDR3 protein. The sample yields about 920,000 distinct CDR3 sequences, roughly 31% seen once. CDR1 is SGDLS, CDR2 YYNGEE, per germline. CDR3 length equals 16 residues. Trimming took off 6 bases at V and 4 bases at J, with 20 bases between the two ends. This clonotype appeared a few times. Its antigen is as yet unknown. The chain joins TRBV9 to TRBJ2-1; the D gene is possibly TRBD1 (6 bases). The sequencing here drew on cultured CD8+ T cells from PBMCs, taken from culture after CMV antigen stimulation. The receptor was derived from a human donor in good health (CMV status not recorded). Some clones in this sample may be carry-over from other donors' samples. CDR3 sequence: CASTPQAQGFYNEQFF. In DNA, the CDR3 is TGTGCCAGCACACCTCAAGCCCAGGGGTTTTACAATGAGCAGTTCTTC.